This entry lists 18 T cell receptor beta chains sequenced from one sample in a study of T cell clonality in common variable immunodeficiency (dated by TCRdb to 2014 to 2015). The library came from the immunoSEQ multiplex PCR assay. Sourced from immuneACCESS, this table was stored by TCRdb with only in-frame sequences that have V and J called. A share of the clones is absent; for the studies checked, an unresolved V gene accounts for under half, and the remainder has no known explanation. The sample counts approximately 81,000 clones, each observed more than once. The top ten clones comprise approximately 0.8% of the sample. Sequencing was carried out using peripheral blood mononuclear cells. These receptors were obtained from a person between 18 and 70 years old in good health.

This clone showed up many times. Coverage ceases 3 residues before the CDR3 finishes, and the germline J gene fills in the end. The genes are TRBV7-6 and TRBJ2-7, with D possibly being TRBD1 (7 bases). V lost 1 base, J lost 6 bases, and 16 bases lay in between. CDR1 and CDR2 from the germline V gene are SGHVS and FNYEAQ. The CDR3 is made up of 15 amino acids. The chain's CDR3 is CASSLETGTAGEQYF. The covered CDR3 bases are TGTGCCAGCAGCTTAGAAACCGGGACAGCGGGCGAG. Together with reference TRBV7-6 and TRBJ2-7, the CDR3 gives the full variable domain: GAGVSQSPRYKVTKRGQDVALRCDPISGHVSLYWYRQALGQGPEFLTYFNYEAQQDKSGLPNDRFSAERPEGSISTLTIQRTEQRDSAMYRCASSLETGTAGEQYFGPGTRLTVT.

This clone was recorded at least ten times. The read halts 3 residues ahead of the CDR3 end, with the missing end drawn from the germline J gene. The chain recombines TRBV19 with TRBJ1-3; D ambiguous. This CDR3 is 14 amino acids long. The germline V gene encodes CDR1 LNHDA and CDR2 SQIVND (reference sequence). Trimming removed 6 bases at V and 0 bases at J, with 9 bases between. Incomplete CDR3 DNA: TGTGCCAGTAGGGGCCTGAGCTCTGGAAACACC. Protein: CASRGLSSGNT. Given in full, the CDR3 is CASRGLSSGNTIYF.

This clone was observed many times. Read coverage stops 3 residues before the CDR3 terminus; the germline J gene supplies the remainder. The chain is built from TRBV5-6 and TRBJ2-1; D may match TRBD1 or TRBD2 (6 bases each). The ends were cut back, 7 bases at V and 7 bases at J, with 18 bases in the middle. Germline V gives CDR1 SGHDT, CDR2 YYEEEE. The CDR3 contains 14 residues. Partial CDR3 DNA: TGTGCCAGCCTAACAGGGAGGCTCTATAATGAG. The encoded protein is CASLTGRLYNE. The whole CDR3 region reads CASLTGRLYNEQFF.

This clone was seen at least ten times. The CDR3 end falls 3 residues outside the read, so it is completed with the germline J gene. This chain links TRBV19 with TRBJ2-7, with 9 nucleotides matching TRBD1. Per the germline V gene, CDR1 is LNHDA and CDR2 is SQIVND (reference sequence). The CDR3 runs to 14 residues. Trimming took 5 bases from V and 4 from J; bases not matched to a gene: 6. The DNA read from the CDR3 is TGTGCCAGTAGTGGGACAGGGTCTGTGTACGAG. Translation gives CASSGTGSVYE. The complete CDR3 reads CASSGTGSVYEQYF.

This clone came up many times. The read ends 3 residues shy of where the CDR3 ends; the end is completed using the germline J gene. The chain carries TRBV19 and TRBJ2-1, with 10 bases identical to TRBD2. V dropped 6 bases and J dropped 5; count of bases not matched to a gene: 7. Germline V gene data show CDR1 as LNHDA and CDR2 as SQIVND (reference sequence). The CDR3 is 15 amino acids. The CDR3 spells CASSRLAGLNNEQFF. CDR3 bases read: TGTGCCAGTAGCAGACTAGCGGGCCTCAACAATGAG.

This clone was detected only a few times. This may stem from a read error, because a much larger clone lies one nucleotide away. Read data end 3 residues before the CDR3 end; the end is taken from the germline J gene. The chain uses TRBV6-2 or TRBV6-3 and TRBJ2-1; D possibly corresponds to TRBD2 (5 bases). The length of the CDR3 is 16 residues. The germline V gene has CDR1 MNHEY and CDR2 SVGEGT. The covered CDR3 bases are TGTACCAGCAACCCCAACCGGGGTAGGCCTTACAATGAG. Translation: CTSNPNRGRPYNE. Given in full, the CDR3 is CTSNPNRGRPYNEQFF.

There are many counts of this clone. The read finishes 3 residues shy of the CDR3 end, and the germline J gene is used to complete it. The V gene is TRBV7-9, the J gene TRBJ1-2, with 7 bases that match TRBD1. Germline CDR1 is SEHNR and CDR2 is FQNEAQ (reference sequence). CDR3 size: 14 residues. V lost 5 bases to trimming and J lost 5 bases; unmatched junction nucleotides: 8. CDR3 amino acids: CASSTQGVLYGYTF. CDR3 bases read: TGTGCCAGCAGCACTCAGGGGGTACTTTATGGC.

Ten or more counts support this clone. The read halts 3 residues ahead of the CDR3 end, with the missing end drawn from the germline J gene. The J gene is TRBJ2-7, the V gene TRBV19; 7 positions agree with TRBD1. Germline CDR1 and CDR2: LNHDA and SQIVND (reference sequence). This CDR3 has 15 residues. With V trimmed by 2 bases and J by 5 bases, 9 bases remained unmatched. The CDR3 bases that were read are TGTGCCAGTAGTATATTCTCCAGGGGGAATAACGAG. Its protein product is CASSIFSRGNNE. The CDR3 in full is CASSIFSRGNNEQYF.

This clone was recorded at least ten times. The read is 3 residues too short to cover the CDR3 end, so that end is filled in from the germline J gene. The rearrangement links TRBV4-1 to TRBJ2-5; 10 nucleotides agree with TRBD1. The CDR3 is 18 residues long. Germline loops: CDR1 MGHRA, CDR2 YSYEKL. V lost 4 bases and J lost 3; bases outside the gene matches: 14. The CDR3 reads CASSPYQDRGAIKETQYF. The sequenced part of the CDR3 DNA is TGCGCCAGCAGCCCATACCAGGACAGGGGGGCGATAAAAGAGACC.

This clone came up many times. CDR3 protein: CASTPSGAGHKETQYF. The covered CDR3 bases are TGCGCCAGCACCCCGAGTGGAGCGGGCCATAAAGAGACC. The chain has TRBV5-1 and TRBJ2-5; tentative D call: TRBD2 (6 bases). The read stops 3 residues short of the end of the CDR3; the missing end is completed from the germline J gene. CDR3 length: 16 amino acids. Germline CDR1 and CDR2: SGHRS and YFSETQ. Trimming stripped 6 bases from V and 3 bases from J, with 21 bases between.

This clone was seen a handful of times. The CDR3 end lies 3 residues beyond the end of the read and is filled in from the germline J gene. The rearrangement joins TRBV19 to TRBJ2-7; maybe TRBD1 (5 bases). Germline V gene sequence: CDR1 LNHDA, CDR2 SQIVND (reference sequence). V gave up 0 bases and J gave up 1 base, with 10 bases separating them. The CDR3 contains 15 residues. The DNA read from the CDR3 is TGTGCCAGTAGTATAGAACACGACAGATCCTACGAG. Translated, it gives CASSIEHDRSYE. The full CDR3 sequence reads CASSIEHDRSYEQYF.

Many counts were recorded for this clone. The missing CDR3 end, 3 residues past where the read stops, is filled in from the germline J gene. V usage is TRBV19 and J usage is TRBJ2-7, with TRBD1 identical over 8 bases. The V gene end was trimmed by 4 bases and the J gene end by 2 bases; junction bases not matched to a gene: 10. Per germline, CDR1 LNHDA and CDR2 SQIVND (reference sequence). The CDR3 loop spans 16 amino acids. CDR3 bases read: TGTGCCAGTAGTACTCTTTGGACAGGGACCCCCTACGAG. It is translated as CASSTLWTGTPYE. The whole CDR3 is CASSTLWTGTPYEQYF.

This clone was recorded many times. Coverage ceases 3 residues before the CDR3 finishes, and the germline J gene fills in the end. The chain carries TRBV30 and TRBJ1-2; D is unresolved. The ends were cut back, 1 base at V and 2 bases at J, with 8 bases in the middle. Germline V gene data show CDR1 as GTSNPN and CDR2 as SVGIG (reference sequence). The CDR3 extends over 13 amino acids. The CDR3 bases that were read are TGTGCCTGGAGTGAGGGCGTAAACTATGGC. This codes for CAWSEGVNYG. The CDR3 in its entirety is CAWSEGVNYGYTF. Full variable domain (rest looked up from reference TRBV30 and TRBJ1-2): SQTIHQWPATLVQPVGSPLSLECTVEGTSNPNLYWYRQAAGRGLQLLFYSVGIGQISSEVPQNLSASRPQDRQFILSSKKLLLSDSGFYLCAWSEGVNYGYTFGSGTRLTVV.

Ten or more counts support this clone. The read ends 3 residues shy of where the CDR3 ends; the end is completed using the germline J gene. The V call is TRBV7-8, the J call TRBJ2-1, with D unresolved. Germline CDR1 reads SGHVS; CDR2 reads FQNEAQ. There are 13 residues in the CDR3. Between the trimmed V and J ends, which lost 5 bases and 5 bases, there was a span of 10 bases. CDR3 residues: CASSLTEDNEQFF. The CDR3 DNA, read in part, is TGTGCCAGCAGCCTTACAGAGGACAATGAG.

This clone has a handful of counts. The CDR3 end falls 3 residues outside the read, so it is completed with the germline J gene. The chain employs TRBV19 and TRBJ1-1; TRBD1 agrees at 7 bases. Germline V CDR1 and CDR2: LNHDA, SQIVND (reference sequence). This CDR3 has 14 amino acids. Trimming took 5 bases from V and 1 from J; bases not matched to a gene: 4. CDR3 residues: CASSLGTENTEAFF. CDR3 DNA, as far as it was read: TGTGCCAGTAGTCTCGGGACAGAGAACACTGAA.

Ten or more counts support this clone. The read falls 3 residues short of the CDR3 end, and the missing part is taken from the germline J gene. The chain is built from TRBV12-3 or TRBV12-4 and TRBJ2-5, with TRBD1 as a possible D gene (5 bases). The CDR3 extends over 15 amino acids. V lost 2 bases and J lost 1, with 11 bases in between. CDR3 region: CASSLNPDSQETQYF. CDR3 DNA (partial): TGTGCCAGCAGTTTAAACCCCGACAGCCAAGAGACC.

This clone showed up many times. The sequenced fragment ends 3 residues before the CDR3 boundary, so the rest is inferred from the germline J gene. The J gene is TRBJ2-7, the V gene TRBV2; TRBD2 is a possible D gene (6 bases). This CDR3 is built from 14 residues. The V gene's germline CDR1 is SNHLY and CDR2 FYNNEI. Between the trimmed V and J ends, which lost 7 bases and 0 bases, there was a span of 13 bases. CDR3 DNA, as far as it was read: TGTGCCAGCAACGGTATGCGGGGCTCCTACGAG. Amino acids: CASNGMRGSYE. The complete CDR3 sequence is CASNGMRGSYEQYF. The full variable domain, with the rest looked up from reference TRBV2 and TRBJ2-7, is EPEVTQTPSHQVTQMGQEVILRCVPISNHLYFYWYRQILGQKVEFLVSFYNNEISEKSEIFDDQFSVERPDGSNFTLKIRSTKLEDSAMYFCASNGMRGSYEQYFGPGTRLTVT.

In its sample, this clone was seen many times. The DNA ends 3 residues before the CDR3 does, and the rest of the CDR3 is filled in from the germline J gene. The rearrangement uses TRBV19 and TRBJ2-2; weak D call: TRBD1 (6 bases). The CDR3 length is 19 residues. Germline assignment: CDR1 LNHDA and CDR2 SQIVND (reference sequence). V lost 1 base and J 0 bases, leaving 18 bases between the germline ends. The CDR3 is CASSIAGAGTAANTGELFF. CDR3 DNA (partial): TGTGCCAGTAGTATAGCAGGGGCCGGAACAGCGGCGAACACCGGGGAG. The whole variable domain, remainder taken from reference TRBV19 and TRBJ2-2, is DGGITQSPKYLFRKEGQNVTLSCEQNLNHDAMYWYRQDPGQGLRLIYYSQIVNDFQKGDIAEGYSVSREKKESFPLTVTSAQKNPTAFYLCASSIAGAGTAANTGELFFGEGSRLTVL.